The clone carrying this T cell receptor beta chain was recorded a few times. The CDR3 runs to 16 residues. These data are taken from a study of blood T cell repertoires in COVID-19. At the level of the study: Both acute and convalescent COVID-19 samples were obtained from the United States, Italy and Spain. Sample material is recorded as cDNA or gDNA derived from T cells, B-cell-depleted T cells, or PBMCs.

Original processing methods: Estimates of nucleated cell counts were drawn from the amplification of reference gene primers. Using immunoSEQ multiplex PCR, the repertoire was profiled, and TCRdb retains in-frame clones only, with some absent. That table supplies the V and J calls and clone size; D and trimming were determined from the DNA. The sample gives some 66,000 clones, 65% to 90% of which show up once; about 6.9% is in the top ten. Sequenced material: peripheral blood. The sequence was obtained from a man between 60 and 70 years old with acute or convalescent COVID-19. The V gene is TRBV12-2, the J gene TRBJ2-3; the table calls TRBD2, which could not be checked here. TRBV12-2 is an annotated pseudogene. The DNA for the CDR3 is TGTGCAAGTCGCTTAGTAACTAGCGGGAGCACAGATACGCAGTATTTT. Protein product: CASRLVTSGSTDTQYF.